Shown below are 5 T cell receptor beta chains from a single sample sequenced in a study of OX40 agonist ivuxolimab in advanced cancers. Only in-frame clones appear in the TCRdb table, and some are missing; sequencing was by immunoSEQ multiplex PCR. In the table there are roughly 9,300 clones, under 80% of which are singletons. Here the sequenced sample was CD4+ or CD8+ T cells sorted from blood, taken in a trial of the OX40 agonist ivuxolimab. Source of these receptors: an adult with an advanced solid tumor such as melanoma, head and neck, liver or kidney cancer.

This clone is medium-sized (0.01 to 0.1%). This chain uses TRBV10-3 with TRBJ2-6; D remains ambiguous. The CDR3 contains 14 residues. V was cut by 10 bases and J by 1 base, with 11 bases left in between. Germline V gene lookup returns CDR1 ENHRY and CDR2 SYGVKD. The CDR3 region is CATPLLSGANVLTF. The CDR3 DNA is TGTGCCACCCCTTTGTTATCTGGGGCCAACGTCCTGACTTTC.

By frequency in the sample, this clone is medium-sized. The genes are TRBV7-3 and TRBJ2-1; D may be TRBD1 or TRBD2 (6 bases each). Trimming removed 5 bases at V and 5 bases at J, with 19 bases between. CDR3 length equals 16 residues. CDR1 SGHTA and CDR2 FQGTGA come from the germline V gene. This CDR3 is CASSQRGDPPHNEQFF. In nucleotides, the CDR3 is TGTGCCAGCAGCCAGAGGGGGGACCCGCCCCACAATGAGCAGTTCTTC. The variable domain in full, with the rest retrieved from reference TRBV7-3 and TRBJ2-1, is GAGVSQTPSNKVTEKGKYVELRCDPISGHTALYWYRQSLGQGPEFLIYFQGTGAADDSGLPNDRFFAVRPEGSVSTLKIQRTERGDSAVYLCASSQRGDPPHNEQFFGPGTRLTVL.

The chain uses TRBV7-9 and TRBJ2-5; no definite D call. The CDR3 spans 14 residues. Trimming cost V 4 bases and J 2 bases, with 11 bases left between them. Germline values: CDR1 SEHNR, CDR2 FQNEAQ (reference sequence). CDR3 nucleotides: TGTGCCAGCAGCTCATCAACCGGACAAGAGACCCAGTACTTC. Its translation is CASSSSTGQETQYF. The full variable domain, completed using reference TRBV7-9 and TRBJ2-5, is DTGVSQNPRHKITKRGQNVTFRCDPISEHNRLYWYRQTLGQGPEFLTYFQNEAQLEKSRLLSDRFSAERPKGSFSTLEIQRTEQGDSAMYLCASSSSTGQETQYFGPGTRLLVL.

The gene calls are TRBV6-4 and TRBJ2-6; D is unresolved. V gave up 4 bases and J gave up 5 bases, with 15 bases separating them. This CDR3 has 16 residues. Looked up from germline, CDR1 is MRHNA and CDR2 is SNTAGT. The CDR3 protein is CASSGTRQSRANVLTF. The DNA of the CDR3 is TGTGCCAGCAGTGGAACACGACAAAGTCGGGCCAACGTCCTGACTTTC.

V gene TRBV25-1 combines with J gene TRBJ2-1; no reliable D call. Trimming stripped 2 bases from V and 3 bases from J, with 5 bases between. This CDR3 spans 13 amino acids. The V gene's germline CDR1 is MGHDK and CDR2 SYGVNS. The CDR3 DNA sequence: TGTGCCAGCAGTGAAGGGTTCTACAATGAGCAGTTCTTC. It is translated as CASSEGFYNEQFF.